The clone carrying this T cell receptor beta chain was recorded only once. This entry is derived from a study of blood T cell repertoires in COVID-19. Looking at the study overall: Researchers got acute and convalescent COVID-19 samples from the United States, Italy and Spain. Sample material is recorded as cDNA or gDNA derived from T cells, B-cell-depleted T cells, or PBMCs.

V was clipped by 5 bases and J by 3 bases; unmatched bases: 8. CDR1 LNHDA and CDR2 SQIVND come from the germline V gene (reference sequence). The CDR3 spans 16 residues. The data were produced by immunoSEQ multiplex PCR, yet TCRdb's version contains in-frame clones alone and is incomplete. Among some 220,000 clones listed, about four fifths were seen once. The clonotype originates from a woman between 40 and 55 years old with acute COVID-19. Specimen: PBMCs or T cells enriched from blood (not recorded which). The V and J genes are TRBV19 and TRBJ2-3; 10 nucleotides line up with TRBD1. The CDR3 reads CASSADRGSVTDTQYF. Here the CDR3 DNA reads TGTGCCAGTAGTGCGGACAGGGGGTCGGTGACAGATACGCAGTATTTT.